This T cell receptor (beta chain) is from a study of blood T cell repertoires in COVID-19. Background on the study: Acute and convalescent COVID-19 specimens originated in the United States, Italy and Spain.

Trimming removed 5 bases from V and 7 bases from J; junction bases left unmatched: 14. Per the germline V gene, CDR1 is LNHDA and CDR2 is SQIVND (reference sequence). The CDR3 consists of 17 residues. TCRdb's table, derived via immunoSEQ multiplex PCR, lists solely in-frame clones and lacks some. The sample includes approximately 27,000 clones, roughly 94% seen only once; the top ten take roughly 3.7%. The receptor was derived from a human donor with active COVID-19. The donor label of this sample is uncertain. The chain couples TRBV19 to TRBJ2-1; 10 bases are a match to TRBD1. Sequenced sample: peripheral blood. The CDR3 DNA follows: TGTGCCAGTAGTCGCTTGGTCGGGACAGGGGTAGGAAATGAGCAGTTCTTC. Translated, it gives CASSRLVGTGVGNEQFF.